This T cell receptor beta chain stems from a study of T cells after yellow fever vaccination. A 5'RACE template-switching step, the method used to make TCR cDNA, added a universal primer site and UMIs. TCRdb called the 5' RACE reads again in MiXCR, with one record for every CDR3 protein. The table lists under 600,000 distinct CDR3 sequences, 21% of them singletons. Germline V gene lookup returns CDR1 PRHDT and CDR2 FYEKMQ (reference sequence). The CDR3 runs 16 residues. V lost 1 base, J lost 3 bases, and 7 bases stayed unmatched. The receptor's source is a man between 18 and 35 years old who received the YFV17D yellow fever vaccine. The sequencing used PBMCs, collected about 20 days after the first yellow fever vaccination. The chain combines TRBV13 with TRBJ2-7, with TRBD1 matching over 9 bases. The CDR3 spells CASSLAGQGMIYEQYF. The CDR3 coding sequence is TGTGCCAGCAGCTTAGCTGGACAGGGGATGATCTACGAGCAGTACTTC.